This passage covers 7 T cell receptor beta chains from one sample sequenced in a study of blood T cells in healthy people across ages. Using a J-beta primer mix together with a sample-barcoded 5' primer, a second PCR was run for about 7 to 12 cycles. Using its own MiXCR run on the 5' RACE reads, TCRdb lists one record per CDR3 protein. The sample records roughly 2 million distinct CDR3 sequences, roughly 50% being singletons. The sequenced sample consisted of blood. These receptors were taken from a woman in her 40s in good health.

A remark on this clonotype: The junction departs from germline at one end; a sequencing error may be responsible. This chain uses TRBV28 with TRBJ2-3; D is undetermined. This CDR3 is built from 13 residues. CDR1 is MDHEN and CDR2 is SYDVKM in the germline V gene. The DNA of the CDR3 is TGTGCCAGCAGTTTGTCTGGCACAGATGCGCAGTATTTT. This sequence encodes CASSLSGTDAQYF.

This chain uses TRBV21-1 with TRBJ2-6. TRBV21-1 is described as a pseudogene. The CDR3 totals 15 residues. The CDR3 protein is CASSKPFLGANVLTF. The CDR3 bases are TGTGCCAGCAGCAAACCCTTCCTTGGGGCCAACGTCCTGACTTTC.

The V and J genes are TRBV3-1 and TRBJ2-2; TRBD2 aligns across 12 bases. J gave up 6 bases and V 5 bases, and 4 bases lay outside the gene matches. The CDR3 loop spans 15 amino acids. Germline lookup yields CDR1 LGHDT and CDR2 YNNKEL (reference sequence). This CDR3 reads CASSGLAGISGELFF. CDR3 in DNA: TGTGCCAGCAGCGGACTAGCGGGGATTTCCGGGGAGCTGTTTTTT.

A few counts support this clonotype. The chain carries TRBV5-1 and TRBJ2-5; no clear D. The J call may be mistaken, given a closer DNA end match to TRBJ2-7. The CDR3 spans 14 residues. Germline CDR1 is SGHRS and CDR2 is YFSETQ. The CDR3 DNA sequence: TGCGCCAGCAGCTTGGATAAAGGGTATAACGAGCAGTACTTC. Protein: CASSLDKGYNEQYF.

CDR3 DNA sequence: TGTGCCACCAGTGATCCACGGGGGGATGGGAGCAACAATGAGCAGTTCTTC. It is translated as CATSDPRGDGSNNEQFF. The chain joins TRBV24-1 to TRBJ2-1; 7 bases match TRBD2. The CDR3 totals 17 residues. CDR1 is KGHDR, CDR2 SFDVKD, per germline. Losses at the gene ends were 3 bases for V and 5 bases for J; bases not matched to a gene: 12.

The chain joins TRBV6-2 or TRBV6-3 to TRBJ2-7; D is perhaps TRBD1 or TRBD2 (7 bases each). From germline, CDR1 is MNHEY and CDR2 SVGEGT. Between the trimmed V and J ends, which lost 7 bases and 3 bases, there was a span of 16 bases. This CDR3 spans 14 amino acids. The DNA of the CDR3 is TGTGCCAGCAACACCGACAGGGAGGGCTACGAGCAGTACTTC. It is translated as CASNTDREGYEQYF.

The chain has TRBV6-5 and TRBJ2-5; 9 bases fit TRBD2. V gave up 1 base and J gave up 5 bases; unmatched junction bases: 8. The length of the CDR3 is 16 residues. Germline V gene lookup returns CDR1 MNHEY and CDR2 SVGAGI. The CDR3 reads CASSYFSGGSVETQYF. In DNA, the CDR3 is TGTGCCAGCAGTTACTTTAGCGGGGGTAGTGTGGAGACCCAGTACTTC.